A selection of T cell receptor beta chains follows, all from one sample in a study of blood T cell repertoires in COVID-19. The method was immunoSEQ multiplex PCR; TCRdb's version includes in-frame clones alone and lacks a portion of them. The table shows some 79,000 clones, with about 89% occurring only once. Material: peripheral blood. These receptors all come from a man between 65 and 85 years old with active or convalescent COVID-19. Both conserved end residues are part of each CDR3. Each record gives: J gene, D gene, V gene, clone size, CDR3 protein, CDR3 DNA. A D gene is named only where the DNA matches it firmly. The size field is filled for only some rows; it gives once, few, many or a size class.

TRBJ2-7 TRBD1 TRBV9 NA CASSVDRASGEQYF TGTGCCAGCAGCGTGGACAGGGCTAGTGGCGAGCAGTACTTC
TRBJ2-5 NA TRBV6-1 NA CASSEGRVPAKPQYF TGTGCCAGCAGTGAGGGTCGGGTACCCGCAAAGCCCCAGTACTTC
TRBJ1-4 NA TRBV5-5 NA CASSRRGGAQEKLFF TGTGCCAGCAGCAGGCGCGGGGGAGCACAGGAAAAACTGTTTTTT
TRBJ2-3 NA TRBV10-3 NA CAIRGTSRTDTQYF TGTGCCATCAGGGGGACTTCAAGGACAGATACGCAGTATTTT
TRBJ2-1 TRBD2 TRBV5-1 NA CASSLLAGGRDEQFF TGCGCCAGCAGCTTGCTAGCGGGAGGCCGGGATGAGCAGTTCTTC
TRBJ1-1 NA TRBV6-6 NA CASTGEYTEAFF TGTGCCAGCACCGGAGAGTACACTGAAGCTTTCTTT
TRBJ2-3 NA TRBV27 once CASSLSRQNTDTQYF TGTGCCAGCAGTTTATCGAGGCAGAACACAGATACGCAGTATTTT
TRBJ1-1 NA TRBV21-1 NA CASSLPSGGRDTEAFF TGTGCCAGCAGCCTACCATCAGGGGGCCGTGACACTGAAGCTTTCTTT
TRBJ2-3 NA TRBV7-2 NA CASSLEPGDTQYF TGTGCCAGCAGCTTAGAACCGGGGGATACGCAGTATTTT
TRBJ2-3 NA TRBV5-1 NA CASKRGLGTDTQYF TGCGCCAGCAAGAGGGGGTTGGGCACAGATACGCAGTATTTT
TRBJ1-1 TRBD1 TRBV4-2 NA CASSYPTGGTEAFF TGTGCCAGCAGCTATCCTACAGGGGGCACTGAAGCTTTCTTT
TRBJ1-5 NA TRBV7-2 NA CASSFQGNQPQHF TGTGCCAGCAGTTTTCAGGGTAATCAGCCCCAGCATTTT
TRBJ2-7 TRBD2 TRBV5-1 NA CASSLGTSGASYEQYF TGCGCCAGCAGCTTGGGGACTAGCGGGGCCTCCTACGAGCAGTACTTC
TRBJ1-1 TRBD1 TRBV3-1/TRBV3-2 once CASSQGDRAPEAFF TGTGCCAGCAGCCAAGGGGACAGGGCCCCTGAAGCTTTCTTT
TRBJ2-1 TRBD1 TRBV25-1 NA CASSAGTVLSNEQFF TGTGCCAGCAGTGCGGGGACAGTACTTTCCAATGAGCAGTTCTTC
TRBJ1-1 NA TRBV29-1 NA CSVQKTGMNTEAFF TGCAGCGTTCAAAAGACAGGCATGAACACTGAAGCTTTCTTT
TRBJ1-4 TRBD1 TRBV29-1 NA CSVDIGTGGEKLFF TGCAGCGTTGACATTGGGACAGGGGGTGAAAAACTGTTTTTT
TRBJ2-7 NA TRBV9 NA CASSVGGDFTYEQYF TGTGCCAGCAGCGTAGGGGGGGACTTCACCTACGAGCAGTACTTC
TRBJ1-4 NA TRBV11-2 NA CASSLDSFNEKLFF TGTGCCAGCAGCTTGGACAGTTTTAATGAAAAACTGTTTTTT
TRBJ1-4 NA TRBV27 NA CASSVQGLEKLFF TGTGCCAGCAGTGTGCAGGGATTGGAAAAACTGTTTTTT
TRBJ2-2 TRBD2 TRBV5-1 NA CASSPWTSSFAGELFF TGCGCCAGCAGCCCCTGGACTAGCTCCTTCGCCGGGGAGCTGTTTTTT
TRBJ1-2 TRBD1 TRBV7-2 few CASSSHIRRRQGDYGYTF TGTGCCAGCAGCTCCCACATCCGAAGGAGACAGGGCGACTATGGCTACACCTTC
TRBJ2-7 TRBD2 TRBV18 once CASSGGLASYEQYF TGTGCCAGCTCCGGGGGACTAGCTAGCTACGAGCAGTACTTC
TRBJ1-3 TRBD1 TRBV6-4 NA CASSAGTGPGNTIYF TGTGCCAGCAGTGCCGGGACAGGGCCGGGAAACACCATATATTTT
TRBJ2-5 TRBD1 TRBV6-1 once CASSEVLTIDRQGKETQYF TGTGCCAGCAGTGAAGTCTTGACCATAGATAGACAGGGGAAGGAGACCCAGTACTTC
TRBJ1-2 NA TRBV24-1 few CATSHREYGYTF TGTGCCACCAGTCACAGAGAATATGGCTACACCTTC
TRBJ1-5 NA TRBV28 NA CASSLSYRAGNQPQHF TGTGCCAGCAGTTTGTCGTACAGGGCCGGCAATCAGCCCCAGCATTTT
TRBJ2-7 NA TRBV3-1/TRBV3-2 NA CASSQAPSRNYEQYF TGTGCCAGCAGCCAAGCGCCGTCGAGGAACTACGAGCAGTACTTC
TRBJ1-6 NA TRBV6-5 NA CASEAGGSPLHF TGTGCCAGCGAAGCGGGCGGTTCACCCCTCCACTTT
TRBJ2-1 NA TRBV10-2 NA CASRLGGKDEQFF TGCGCCAGTCGACTAGGTGGCAAAGATGAGCAGTTCTTC
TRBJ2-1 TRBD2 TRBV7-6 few CASSFGLAGADNEQFF TGTGCCAGCAGCTTTGGGCTGGCGGGAGCCGACAATGAGCAGTTCTTC
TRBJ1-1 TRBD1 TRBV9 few CASSTGQKSSEAFF TGTGCCAGCAGCACGGGACAGAAAAGTTCTGAAGCTTTCTTT
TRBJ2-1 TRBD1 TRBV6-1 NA CASSERQGVDEQFF TGTGCCAGCAGTGAACGACAGGGGGTTGATGAGCAGTTCTTC
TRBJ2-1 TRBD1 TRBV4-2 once CASSPAVGQGGNEQFF TGTGCCAGCAGCCCGGCCGTCGGACAGGGGGGCAATGAGCAGTTCTTC
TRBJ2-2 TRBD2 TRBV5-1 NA CASSLHFGRGRPNTGELFF TGCGCCAGCAGCTTGCACTTCGGGCGCGGGAGGCCGAACACCGGGGAGCTGTTTTTT
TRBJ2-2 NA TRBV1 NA CTSSQDFALAGDGAGELFF TGCACCAGCAGCCAAGATTTTGCACTAGCGGGAGATGGGGCCGGGGAGCTGTTTTTT
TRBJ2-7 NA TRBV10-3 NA CAISDVVARNSYEQYF TGTGCCATCAGTGATGTGGTTGCCAGAAACTCCTACGAGCAGTACTTC
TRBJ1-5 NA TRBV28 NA CASSTTGYSNQPQHF TGTGCCAGCTCCACTACAGGGTATAGCAATCAGCCCCAGCATTTT
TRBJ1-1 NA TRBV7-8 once CASSLAQRDTEAFF TGTGCCAGCAGCTTAGCTCAAAGAGACACTGAAGCTTTCTTT
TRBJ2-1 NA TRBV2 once CASSERLLHNEQFF TGTGCCAGCAGTGAAAGACTACTCCACAATGAGCAGTTCTTC
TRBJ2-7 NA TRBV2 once CASRERADEQYF TGTGCCAGCAGGGAACGAGCGGACGAGCAGTACTTC
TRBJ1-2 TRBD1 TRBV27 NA CASSLLGGSRMGYTF TGTGCCAGCAGTTTGCTAGGGGGCAGTAGAATGGGCTACACCTTC
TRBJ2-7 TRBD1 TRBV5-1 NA CASSWGQGNYEQYF TGCGCCAGCAGCTGGGGACAGGGGAACTACGAGCAGTACTTC
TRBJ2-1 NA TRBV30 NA CAWSPTDNEQFF TGTGCCTGGAGTCCAACGGACAATGAGCAGTTCTTC
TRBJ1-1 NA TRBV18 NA CASSPQDSRNTEAFF TGTGCCAGCTCACCACAGGACAGCAGGAACACTGAAGCTTTCTTT
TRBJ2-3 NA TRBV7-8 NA CASSQPDTQYF TGTGCCAGCAGCCAGCCCGATACGCAGTATTTT
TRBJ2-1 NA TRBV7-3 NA CASSLNAGYNEQFF TGTGCCAGCAGCTTAAACGCGGGGTACAATGAGCAGTTCTTC
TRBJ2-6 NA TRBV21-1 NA CASSKGKGVGTSGRKCSGANVLTF TGTGCCAGCAGCAAAGGAAAGGGGGTTGGGACTAGCGGGAGAAAGTGCTCTGGGGCCAACGTCCTGACTTTC
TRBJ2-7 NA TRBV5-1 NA CASSLARGQRDEQYF TGCGCCAGCAGCTTGGCCAGGGGCCAGCGCGATGAGCAGTACTTC
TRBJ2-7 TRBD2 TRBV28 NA CASADEGTSGRTQPSYEQYF TGTGCCAGCGCGGACGAAGGGACTAGCGGGAGGACCCAACCTTCTTACGAGCAGTACTTC
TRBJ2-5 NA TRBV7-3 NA CASSLSGETQYF TGTGCCAGCAGCTTAAGCGGGGAGACCCAGTACTTC